Given below is one T cell receptor beta chain in context. The sample is drawn from a study of T cell changes during pregnancy in multiple sclerosis. The protocol was immunoSEQ multiplex PCR, while the TCRdb copy is restricted to in-frame clones and leaves out a portion. The data show about 47,000 clones, 93% seen once. The CDR3 length is 14 residues. The rearrangement links TRBV12-2 to TRBJ2-1; the table assigns TRBD2, which was not confirmed against the DNA. TRBV12-2 is a pseudogene. The sequence was collected from a female donor with multiple sclerosis, enrolled in a pregnancy study. The specimen was peripheral blood, collected in the second trimester of pregnancy. This CDR3 reads CASRFYTIANEQFF. The CDR3 DNA follows: TGTGCAAGTCGCTTTTATACCATTGCGAATGAGCAGTTCTTC.